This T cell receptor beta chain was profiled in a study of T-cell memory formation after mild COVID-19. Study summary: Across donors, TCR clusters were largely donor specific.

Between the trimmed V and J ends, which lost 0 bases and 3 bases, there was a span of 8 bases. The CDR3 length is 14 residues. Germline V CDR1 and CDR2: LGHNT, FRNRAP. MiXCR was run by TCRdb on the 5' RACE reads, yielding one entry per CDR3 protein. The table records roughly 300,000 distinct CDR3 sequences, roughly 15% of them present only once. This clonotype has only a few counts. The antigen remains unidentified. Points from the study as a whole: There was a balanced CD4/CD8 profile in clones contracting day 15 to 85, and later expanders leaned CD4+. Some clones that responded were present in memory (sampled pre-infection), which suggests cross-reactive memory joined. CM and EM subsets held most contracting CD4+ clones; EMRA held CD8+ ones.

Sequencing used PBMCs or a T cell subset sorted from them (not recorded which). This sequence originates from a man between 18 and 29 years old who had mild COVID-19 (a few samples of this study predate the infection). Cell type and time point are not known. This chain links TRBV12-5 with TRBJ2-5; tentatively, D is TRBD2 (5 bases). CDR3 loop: CASGLVSEEETQYF. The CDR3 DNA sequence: TGTGCTAGTGGTTTGGTCTCGGAGGAAGAGACCCAGTACTTC.